This T cell receptor (beta chain) was sequenced in a study of blood T cell repertoires in COVID-19. Deletions cut 3 bases from V and 2 bases from J, with 7 bases between. The CDR3 loop spans 13 amino acids. CDR1 SNHLY and CDR2 FYNNEI come from the germline V gene. The assay was immunoSEQ multiplex PCR, and TCRdb's table has in-frame clones only and misses some. The sample shows about 55,000 clones, 85% to 90% of them seen only once. The sequence came from a human donor in a cohort sampled during active COVID-19. The chain carries TRBV2 and TRBJ1-2; D is perhaps TRBD1 (6 bases). Sequenced: peripheral blood. CDR3 sequence reads: CASSDQGNYGYTF. For the CDR3, the DNA is TGTGCCAGCAGTGACCAGGGGAACTATGGCTACACCTTC.